The TCR beta chain under discussion was sequenced for a study of shared T cell receptors in the human thymus. There are a few counts of this clone. This CDR3 spans 14 amino acids. Trimming pared 3 bases from V and 3 bases from J, leaving 9 bases between. Germline V CDR1 and CDR2: MNHEY, SMNVEV (reference sequence). Profiling relied on immunoSEQ multiplex PCR, and the TCRdb table lists in-frame clones only, not all of them. This table has roughly 550,000 clones, approximately 80% appearing once. The data also belong to a second study, concerning human thymus T cells. As that study records: Thymus tissue was removed during corrective cardiac surgery. A high degree of thymic repertoire overlap among unrelated individuals was reported in related research.

The sequencing input was thymocytes. The clonotype originates from a boy under two years old with a congenital heart defect. The V and J genes are TRBV27 and TRBJ1-5; D gene ambiguous. CDR3: CASSFQASNQPQHF. The CDR3 DNA follows: TGTGCCAGCAGTTTTCAAGCTTCCAATCAGCCCCAGCATTTT.